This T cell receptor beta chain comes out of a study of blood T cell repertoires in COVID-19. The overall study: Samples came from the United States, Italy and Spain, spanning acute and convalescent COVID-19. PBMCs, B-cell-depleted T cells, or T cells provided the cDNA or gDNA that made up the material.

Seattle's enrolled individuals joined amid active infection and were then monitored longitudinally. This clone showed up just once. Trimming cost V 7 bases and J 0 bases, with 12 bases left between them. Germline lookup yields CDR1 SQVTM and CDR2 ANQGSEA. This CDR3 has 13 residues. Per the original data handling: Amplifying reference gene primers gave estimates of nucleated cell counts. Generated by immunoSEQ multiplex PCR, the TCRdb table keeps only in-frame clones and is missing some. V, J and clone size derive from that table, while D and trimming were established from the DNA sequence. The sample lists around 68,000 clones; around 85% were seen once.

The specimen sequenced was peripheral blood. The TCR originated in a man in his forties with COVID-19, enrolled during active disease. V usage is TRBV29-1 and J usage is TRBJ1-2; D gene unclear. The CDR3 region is CSAGSGANYGYTF. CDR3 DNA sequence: TGCAGCGCTGGGTCCGGAGCTAACTATGGCTACACCTTC. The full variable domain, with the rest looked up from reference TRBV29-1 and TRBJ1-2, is SAVISQKPSRDICQRGTSLTIQCQVDSQVTMMFWYRQQPGQSLTLIATANQGSEATYESGFVIDKFPISRPNLTFSTLTVSNMSPEDSSIYLCSAGSGANYGYTFGSGTRLTVV.